The 3 T cell receptor beta chains in this list originate from one sample, sequenced in a study of OX40 agonist ivuxolimab in advanced cancers. The protocol was immunoSEQ multiplex PCR, while the TCRdb copy is restricted to in-frame clones and leaves out a portion. Among 21,000 or so clones listed, about four fifths were seen once. The specimen was CD4+ or CD8+ T cells sorted from blood, collected in a trial of the OX40 agonist ivuxolimab. The receptors here all came from an adult with an advanced solid tumor such as melanoma, head and neck, liver or kidney cancer.

The chain recombines TRBV11-2 with TRBJ2-5; D is unclear. The CDR3 spans 14 residues. The germline V and J ends were trimmed by 0 bases and 3 bases, with 8 bases remaining between them. Germline assignment: CDR1 SGHAT and CDR2 FQNNGV. This CDR3 reads CASSLEFVEETQYF. CDR3 coding DNA: TGTGCCAGCAGCTTAGAGTTCGTTGAAGAGACCCAGTACTTC.

V is TRBV7-9 and J is TRBJ2-5; possible D gene TRBD1, 6 bases. Germline assignment: CDR1 SEHNR and CDR2 FQNEAQ (reference sequence). V shed 1 base and J shed 5 bases, with 11 bases lying between them. This CDR3 contains 14 residues. CDR3 sequence reads: CASSLGAGVETQYF. CDR3 nucleotides: TGTGCCAGCAGCTTAGGCGCAGGGGTGGAGACCCAGTACTTC.

The gene calls are TRBV7-9 and TRBJ2-1, with 13 bases identical to TRBD2. Germline assignment: CDR1 SEHNR and CDR2 FQNEAQ (reference sequence). Unmatched junction bases numbered 5, after V lost 4 bases and J lost 8 bases. This CDR3 is 15 amino acids long. CDR3: CASSSGTSGMDEQFF. The CDR3 bases are TGTGCCAGCAGCTCCGGGACTAGCGGGATGGATGAGCAGTTCTTC.